The 18 T cell receptor beta chains presented below share a single source sample, sequenced in a study of shared clonotypes between healthy human individuals. TCRdb's table, derived via immunoSEQ multiplex PCR, lists solely in-frame clones and lacks some. This sample carries fewer than 400,000 clones, roughly 70% of them seen once, and the ten largest clones take 9% to 12%. The sequenced sample was memory CD4+ T cells sorted from blood. Noted subset: CD45RA-negative fraction. The receptors derive from a man aged 30 to 45 in good health.

This chain uses TRBV19 with TRBJ1-2; TRBD1 might be the D (6 bases). Germline CDR1 LNHDA, CDR2 SQIVND (reference sequence). There are 17 residues in the CDR3. V was pared by 5 bases and J by 6 bases, with 25 bases between. The chain's CDR3 is CASSVLGWQTGSDGYTF. CDR3 in DNA: TGTGCCAGTAGTGTCCTGGGATGGCAGACAGGATCCGATGGCTACACCTTC.

This rearrangement joins TRBV5-6 to TRBJ2-1, with 10 nucleotides matching TRBD2. This CDR3 contains 15 residues. Germline V CDR1 and CDR2: SGHDT, YYEEEE. The J segment lost 4 bases and the V segment lost 3 bases, leaving 4 bases of the junction unmatched. CDR3 DNA sequence: TGTGCCAGCAGCTCCAAACTAGCGGGATACAATGAGCAGTTCTTC. Translation: CASSSKLAGYNEQFF.

The chain carries TRBV7-9 and TRBJ2-1; 14 positions match TRBD2. This CDR3 has 17 residues. V shed 5 bases, J shed 8 bases, and the junction held 11 bases outside the gene matches. Germline assignment: CDR1 SEHNR and CDR2 FQNEAQ (reference sequence). CDR3 amino acids: CASSPGKTSGRGHEQFF. For the CDR3, the DNA is TGTGCCAGCAGCCCGGGGAAGACTAGCGGGAGGGGCCATGAGCAGTTCTTC.

V and J are TRBV30 and TRBJ2-1, with a weak D call TRBD2 (6 bases). Germline V lookup: CDR1 GTSNPN, CDR2 SVGIG (reference sequence). V lost 1 base, J lost 7 bases, and 14 bases lay in between. This CDR3 is built from 14 residues. The CDR3 loop is CAWSAEGVLNEQFF. CDR3 bases: TGTGCCTGGAGTGCGGAGGGAGTGCTGAATGAGCAGTTCTTC.

The sample holds a few counts of this clone. This chain joins TRBV18 and TRBJ2-7; 8 bases agree with TRBD1. With V trimmed by 0 bases and J by 3 bases, 1 base remained unmatched. Germline V gene sequence: CDR1 KGHSH, CDR2 LQKENI. The CDR3 contains 14 residues. Here the CDR3 DNA reads TGTGCCAGCTCACCACCGGACAGGGTCTACGAGCAGTACTTC. Protein sequence: CASSPPDRVYEQYF.

This chain links TRBV28 with TRBJ2-7; TRBD2 might be the D (5 bases). From germline, CDR1 is MDHEN and CDR2 SYDVKM. V was cut by 9 bases and J by 0 bases, with 15 bases left in between. The CDR3 loop spans 14 amino acids. This chain's CDR3 is CASRGSEPSYEQYF. CDR3 DNA sequence: TGTGCCAGTCGAGGGAGCGAGCCCTCCTACGAGCAGTACTTC.

The chain employs TRBV19 and TRBJ1-2; 8 positions match TRBD1. Unmatched junction bases numbered 8, after V lost 3 bases and J lost 8 bases. Germline CDR1 LNHDA, CDR2 SQIVND (reference sequence). The CDR3 has 14 amino acids. CDR3 sequence (DNA): TGTGCCAGTAGTATCAGGACAGGGATTGGGGGCTACACCTTC. Protein sequence: CASSIRTGIGGYTF. Based on the CDR3 plus reference TRBV19 and TRBJ1-2, the full variable domain is DGGITQSPKYLFRKEGQNVTLSCEQNLNHDAMYWYRQDPGQGLRLIYYSQIVNDFQKGDIAEGYSVSREKKESFPLTVTSAQKNPTAFYLCASSIRTGIGGYTFGSGTRLTVV.

The chain joins TRBV19 to TRBJ1-5; maybe TRBD1 (6 bases). Per the germline V gene, CDR1 is LNHDA and CDR2 is SQIVND (reference sequence). The CDR3 length is 17 residues. Trimming stripped 0 bases from V and 7 bases from J, with 19 bases between. CDR3 amino acids: CASSIDRGGREVQPQHF. CDR3 DNA sequence: TGTGCCAGTAGTATAGATCGTGGGGGGCGTGAGGTCCAGCCCCAGCATTTT.

This clone was observed at least ten times. The CDR3 DNA reads TGTGCCAGCAGCTTAGAAAGGGATACGCAGTATTTT. Translation: CASSLERDTQYF. The chain recombines TRBV7-9 with TRBJ2-3; D uncertain. Germline V gives CDR1 SEHNR, CDR2 FQNEAQ (reference sequence). V shed 1 base and J shed 6 bases, with 5 bases lying between them. CDR3 size: 12 residues.

Note on this clone: This probably arose from a read error, given a far larger clone one base away. This sequence joins TRBV7-8 and TRBJ1-2; D gene ambiguous. The CDR3 is made up of 14 amino acids. V lost 0 bases and J 4 bases, leaving 9 bases between the germline ends. CDR1 and CDR2 (germline): SGHVS, FQNEAQ. CDR3 nucleotide sequence: TGTGCCAGCAGCTTAGCCGGAGTTTCCTATGGCTACACCTTC. This translates into CASSLAGVSYGYTF.

V and J are TRBV19 and TRBJ1-5; unclear D gene. Trimming took 3 bases from V and 4 from J, leaving 10 bases between them. The CDR3 extends over 14 amino acids. Germline assignment: CDR1 LNHDA and CDR2 SQIVND (reference sequence). CDR3 DNA sequence: TGTGCCAGTAGTATGGGTCAGAAGAATCAGCCCCAGCATTTT. Its translation is CASSMGQKNQPQHF.

The chain combines TRBV18 with TRBJ2-3, with unresolved D. V was shortened by 3 bases and J by 5 bases, with 9 bases between the two germline ends. Germline V gene lookup returns CDR1 KGHSH and CDR2 LQKENI. The CDR3 sequence is 13 residues long. CDR3 nucleotides: TGTGCCAGCTCACCGATCAACAAAGATACGCAGTATTTT. Translation gives CASSPINKDTQYF.

The chain joins TRBV13 to TRBJ2-7; a possible D gene is TRBD1 (5 bases). The germline V gene has CDR1 PRHDT and CDR2 FYEKMQ (reference sequence). The length of the CDR3 is 15 residues. V gave up 3 bases and J gave up 6 bases, with 18 bases separating them. The CDR3 sequence: CASSLYQGRLGEQYF. In DNA form, the CDR3 reads TGTGCCAGCAGCTTGTATCAGGGTCGTTTGGGCGAGCAGTACTTC.

The gene calls are TRBV14 and TRBJ1-6; D gene uncertain. CDR1 and CDR2 (germline): SGHDN, FVKESK. Between the trimmed V and J ends, which lost 1 base and 10 bases, there was a span of 14 bases. CDR3 size: 15 residues. The CDR3 reads CASSQALGGSSPLHF. Written as DNA, the CDR3 is TGTGCCAGCAGCCAAGCCCTTGGAGGGAGCTCACCCCTCCACTTT. The full variable domain, with the rest looked up from reference TRBV14 and TRBJ1-6, is EAGVTQFPSHSVIEKGQTVTLRCDPISGHDNLYWYRRVMGKEIKFLLHFVKESKQDESGMPNNRFLAERTGGTYSTLKVQPAELEDSGVYFCASSQALGGSSPLHFGNGTRLTVT.

As regards this clone: The sample contains more than one DNA sequence encoding this CDR3. This chain connects TRBV6-5 to TRBJ2-7; D remains ambiguous. Germline CDR1 and CDR2: MNHEY and SVGAGI. Deletions cut 5 bases from V and 4 bases from J, with 6 bases between. The CDR3 extends over 11 amino acids. CDR3 sequence reads: CASSRDYEQYF. As DNA, the CDR3 is TGTGCCAGCAGTAGAGATTACGAGCAGTACTTC.

This chain connects TRBV30 to TRBJ1-2; D gene ambiguous. V was cut by 3 bases and J by 4 bases, with 15 bases left in between. This CDR3 region has 14 residues. Germline V gene data show CDR1 as GTSNPN and CDR2 as SVGIG (reference sequence). The CDR3 loop is CAWSAPRSIYGYTF. DNA of the CDR3: TGTGCCTGGAGCGCTCCTCGGTCCATCTATGGCTACACCTTC.

The rearrangement joins TRBV10-2 to TRBJ1-1; possibly TRBD1 for D (6 bases). The CDR3 totals 15 residues. V lost 5 bases and J 1 base, leaving 14 bases between the germline ends. Germline V gives CDR1 WSHSY, CDR2 SAAADI. The CDR3 sequence is CASSQFPRGNTEAFF. CDR3 bases: TGCGCCAGCAGTCAATTCCCCAGGGGGAACACTGAAGCTTTCTTT.

This clone appeared once. CDR3 nucleotide sequence: TGTGCCAGCTCCTTAAACCGGCGGGATACGCAGTATTTT. This encodes CASSLNRRDTQYF. The V call is TRBV13, the J call TRBJ2-3; the D is unclear. The CDR3 is made up of 13 amino acids. V dropped 8 bases and J dropped 6 bases, with 15 bases sitting between them. From germline, CDR1 is PRHDT and CDR2 FYEKMQ (reference sequence).